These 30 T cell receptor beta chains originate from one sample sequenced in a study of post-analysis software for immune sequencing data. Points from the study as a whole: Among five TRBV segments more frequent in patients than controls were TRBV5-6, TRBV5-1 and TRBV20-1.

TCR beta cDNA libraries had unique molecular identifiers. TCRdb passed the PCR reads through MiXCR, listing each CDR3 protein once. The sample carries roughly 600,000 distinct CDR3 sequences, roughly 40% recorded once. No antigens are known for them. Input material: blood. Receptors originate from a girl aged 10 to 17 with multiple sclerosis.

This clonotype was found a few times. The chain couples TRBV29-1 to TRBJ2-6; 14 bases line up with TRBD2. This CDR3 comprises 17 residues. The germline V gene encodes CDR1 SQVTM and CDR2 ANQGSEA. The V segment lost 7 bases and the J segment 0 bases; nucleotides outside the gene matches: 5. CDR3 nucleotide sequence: TGCAGCGGCGTGACTAGCGGGAGGGGCTCTGGGGCCAACGTCCTGACTTTC. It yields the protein CSGVTSGRGSGANVLTF.

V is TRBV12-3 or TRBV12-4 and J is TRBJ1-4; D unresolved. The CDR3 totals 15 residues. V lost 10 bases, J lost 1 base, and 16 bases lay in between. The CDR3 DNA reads TGTGCCATATCACGGGTTGCTGGAACTAATGAAAAACTGTTTTTT. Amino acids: CAISRVAGTNEKLFF.

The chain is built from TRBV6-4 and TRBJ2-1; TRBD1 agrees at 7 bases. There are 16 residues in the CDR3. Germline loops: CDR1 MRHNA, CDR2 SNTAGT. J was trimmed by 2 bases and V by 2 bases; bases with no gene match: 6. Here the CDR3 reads CASSDGQVIPYNEQFF. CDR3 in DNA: TGTGCCAGCAGTGACGGACAGGTAATTCCCTACAATGAGCAGTTCTTC.

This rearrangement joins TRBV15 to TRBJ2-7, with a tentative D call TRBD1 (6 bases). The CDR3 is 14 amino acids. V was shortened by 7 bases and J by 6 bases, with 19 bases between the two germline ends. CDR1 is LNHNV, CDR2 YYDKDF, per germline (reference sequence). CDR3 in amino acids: CATTLGQSSPEQYF. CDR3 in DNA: TGTGCCACCACCCTCGGACAGTCATCGCCCGAGCAGTACTTC.

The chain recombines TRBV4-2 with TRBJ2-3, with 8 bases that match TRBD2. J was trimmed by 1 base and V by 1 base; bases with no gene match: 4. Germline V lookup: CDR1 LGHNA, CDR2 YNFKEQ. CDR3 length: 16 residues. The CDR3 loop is CASSQAGGPGTDTQYF. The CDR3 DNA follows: TGTGCCAGCAGCCAAGCGGGGGGGCCGGGCACAGATACGCAGTATTTT.

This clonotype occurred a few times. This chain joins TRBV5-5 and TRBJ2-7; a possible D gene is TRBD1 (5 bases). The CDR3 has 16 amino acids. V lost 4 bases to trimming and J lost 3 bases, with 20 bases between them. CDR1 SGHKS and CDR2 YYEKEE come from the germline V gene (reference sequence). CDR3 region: CASSLLQGDVRYEQYF. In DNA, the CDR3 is TGTGCCAGCAGCCTACTCCAAGGGGATGTTCGCTACGAGCAGTACTTC.

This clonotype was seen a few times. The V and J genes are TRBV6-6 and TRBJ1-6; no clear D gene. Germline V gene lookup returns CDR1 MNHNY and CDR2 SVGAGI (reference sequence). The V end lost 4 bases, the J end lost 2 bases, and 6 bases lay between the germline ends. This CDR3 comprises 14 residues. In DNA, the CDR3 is TGTGCCAGCAGTTCCGCGACCTATAATTCACCCCTCCACTTT. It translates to CASSSATYNSPLHF.

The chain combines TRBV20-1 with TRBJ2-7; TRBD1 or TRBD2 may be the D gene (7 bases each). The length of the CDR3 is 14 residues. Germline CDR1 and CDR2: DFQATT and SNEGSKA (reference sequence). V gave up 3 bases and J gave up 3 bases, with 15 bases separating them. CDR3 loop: CSARRGRGGYEQYF. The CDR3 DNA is TGCAGTGCTAGGCGGGGCAGGGGGGGCTACGAGCAGTACTTC.

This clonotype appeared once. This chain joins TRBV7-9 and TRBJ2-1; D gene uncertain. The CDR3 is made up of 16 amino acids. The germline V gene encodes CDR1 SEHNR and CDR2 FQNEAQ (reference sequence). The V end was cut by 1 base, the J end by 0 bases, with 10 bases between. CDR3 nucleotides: TGTGCCAGCAGCTTAGTGGCAGTCAGCTCCTACAATGAGCAGTTCTTC. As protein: CASSLVAVSSYNEQFF. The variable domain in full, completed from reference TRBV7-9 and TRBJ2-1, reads DTGVSQNPRHKITKRGQNVTFRCDPISEHNRLYWYRQTLGQGPEFLTYFQNEAQLEKSRLLSDRFSAERPKGSFSTLEIQRTEQGDSAMYLCASSLVAVSSYNEQFFGPGTRLTVL.

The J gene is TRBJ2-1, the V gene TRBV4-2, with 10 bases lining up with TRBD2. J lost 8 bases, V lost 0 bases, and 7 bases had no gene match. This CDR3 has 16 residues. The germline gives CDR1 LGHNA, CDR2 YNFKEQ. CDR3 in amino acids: CASSQDRAGGPDEQFF. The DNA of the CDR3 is TGTGCCAGCAGCCAAGATCGAGCGGGGGGGCCGGATGAGCAGTTCTTC.

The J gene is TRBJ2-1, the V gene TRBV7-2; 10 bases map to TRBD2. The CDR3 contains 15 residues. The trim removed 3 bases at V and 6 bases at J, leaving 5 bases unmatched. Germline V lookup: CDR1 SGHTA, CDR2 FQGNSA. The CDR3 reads CASSLGTSDPNEQFF. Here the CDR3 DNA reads TGTGCCAGCAGCTTGGGGACTAGCGACCCCAATGAGCAGTTCTTC. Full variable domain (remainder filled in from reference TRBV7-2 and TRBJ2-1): GAGVSQSPSNKVTEKGKDVELRCDPISGHTALYWYRQSLGQGLEFLIYFQGNSAPDKSGLPSDRFSAERTGGSVSTLTIQRTQQEDSAVYLCASSLGTSDPNEQFFGPGTRLTVL.

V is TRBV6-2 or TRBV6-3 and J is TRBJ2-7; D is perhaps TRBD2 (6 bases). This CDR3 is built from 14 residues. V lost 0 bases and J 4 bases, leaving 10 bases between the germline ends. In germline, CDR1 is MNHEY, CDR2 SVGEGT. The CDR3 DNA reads TGTGCCAGCAGTTACTCTCCGGGGGATTACGAGCAGTACTTC. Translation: CASSYSPGDYEQYF.

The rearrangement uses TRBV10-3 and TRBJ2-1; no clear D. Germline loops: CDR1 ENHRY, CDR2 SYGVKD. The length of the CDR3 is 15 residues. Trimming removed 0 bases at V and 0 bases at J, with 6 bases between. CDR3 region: CAISESRFSYNEQFF. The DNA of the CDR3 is TGTGCCATCAGTGAGTCGCGCTTCTCCTACAATGAGCAGTTCTTC.

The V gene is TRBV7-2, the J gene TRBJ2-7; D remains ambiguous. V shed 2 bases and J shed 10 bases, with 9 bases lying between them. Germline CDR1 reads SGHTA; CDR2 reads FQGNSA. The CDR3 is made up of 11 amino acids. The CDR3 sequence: CASSLKWIQYF. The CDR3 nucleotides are TGTGCCAGCAGCTTAAAATGGATCCAGTACTTC.

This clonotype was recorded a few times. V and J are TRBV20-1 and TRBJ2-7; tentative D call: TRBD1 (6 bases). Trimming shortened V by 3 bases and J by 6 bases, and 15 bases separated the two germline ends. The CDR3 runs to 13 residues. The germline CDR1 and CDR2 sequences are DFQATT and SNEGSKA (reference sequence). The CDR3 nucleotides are TGCAGTGCTAGGGATCCGGGACACGGCGAGCAGTACTTC. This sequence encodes CSARDPGHGEQYF.

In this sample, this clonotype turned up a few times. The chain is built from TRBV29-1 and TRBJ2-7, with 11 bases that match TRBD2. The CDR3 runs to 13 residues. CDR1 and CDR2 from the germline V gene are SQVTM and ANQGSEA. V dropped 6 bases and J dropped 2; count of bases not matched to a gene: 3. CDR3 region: CSVAGLAAYEQYF. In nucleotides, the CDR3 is TGCAGCGTCGCGGGACTAGCGGCCTACGAGCAGTACTTC.

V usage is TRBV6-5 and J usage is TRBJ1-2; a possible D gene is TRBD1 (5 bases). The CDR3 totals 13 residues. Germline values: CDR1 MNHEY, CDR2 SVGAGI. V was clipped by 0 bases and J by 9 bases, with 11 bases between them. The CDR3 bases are TGTGCCAGCAGTTACTCGCCGGGGGGTAGCTACACCTTC. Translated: CASSYSPGGSYTF.

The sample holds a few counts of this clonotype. The CDR3 DNA follows: TGTGCCAGCAGTTACGAGGGGGGTAGGACCTACGAGCAGTACTTC. It codes for CASSYEGGRTYEQYF. The V and J genes are TRBV6-6 and TRBJ2-7, with D perhaps assigned TRBD1 or TRBD2 (6 bases each). The length of the CDR3 is 15 residues. The germline V and J ends were trimmed by 2 bases and 2 bases, with 13 bases remaining between them. CDR1 and CDR2 (germline): MNHNY, SVGAGI (reference sequence).

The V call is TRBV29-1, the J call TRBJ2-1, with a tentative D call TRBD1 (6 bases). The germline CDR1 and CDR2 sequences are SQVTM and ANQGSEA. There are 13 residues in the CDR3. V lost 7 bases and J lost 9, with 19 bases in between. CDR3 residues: CSAETGFGVEQFF. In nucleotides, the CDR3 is TGCAGCGCCGAGACAGGATTCGGAGTTGAGCAGTTCTTC.

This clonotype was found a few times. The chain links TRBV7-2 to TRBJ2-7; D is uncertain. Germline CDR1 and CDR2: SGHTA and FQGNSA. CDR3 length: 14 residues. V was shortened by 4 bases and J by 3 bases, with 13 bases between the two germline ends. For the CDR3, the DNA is TGTGCCAGCAGCTCCTATCTAGGGAACTACGAGCAGTACTTC. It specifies CASSSYLGNYEQYF.

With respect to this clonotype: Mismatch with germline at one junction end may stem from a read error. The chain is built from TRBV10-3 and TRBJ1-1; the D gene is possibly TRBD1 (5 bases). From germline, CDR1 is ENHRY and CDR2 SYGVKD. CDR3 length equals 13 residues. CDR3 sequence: CAIKAGLDTEVFF. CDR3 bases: TGTGCCATCAAGGCAGGGTTGGACACTGAAGTTTTCTTT.

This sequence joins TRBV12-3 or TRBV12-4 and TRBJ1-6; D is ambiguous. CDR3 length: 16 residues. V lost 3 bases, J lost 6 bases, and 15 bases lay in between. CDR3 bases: TGTGCCAGCAGTTTCCTACGACCTGGAGGTAATTCACCCCTCCACTTT. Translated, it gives CASSFLRPGGNSPLHF.

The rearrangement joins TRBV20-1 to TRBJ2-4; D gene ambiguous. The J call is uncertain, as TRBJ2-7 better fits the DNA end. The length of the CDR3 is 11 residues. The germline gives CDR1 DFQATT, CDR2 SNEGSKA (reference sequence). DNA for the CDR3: TGCAGTGCTTCCAGAACCTACGAGCAGTACTTC. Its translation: CSASRTYEQYF.

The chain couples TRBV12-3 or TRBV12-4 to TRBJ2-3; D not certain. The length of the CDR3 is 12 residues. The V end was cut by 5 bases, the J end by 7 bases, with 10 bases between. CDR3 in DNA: TGTGCCAGCAGTCGAGACGAGAATACGCAGTATTTT. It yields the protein CASSRDENTQYF.

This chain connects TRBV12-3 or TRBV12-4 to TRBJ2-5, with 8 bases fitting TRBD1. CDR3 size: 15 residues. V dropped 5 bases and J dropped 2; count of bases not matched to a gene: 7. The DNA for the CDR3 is TGTGCCAGCAGTCCCACGACAGGGGTTCAAGAGACCCAGTACTTC. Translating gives CASSPTTGVQETQYF.

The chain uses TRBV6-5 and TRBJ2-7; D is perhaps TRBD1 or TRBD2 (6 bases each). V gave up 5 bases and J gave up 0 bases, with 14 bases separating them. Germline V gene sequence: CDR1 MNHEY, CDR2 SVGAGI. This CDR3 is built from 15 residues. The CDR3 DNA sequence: TGTGCCAGCAGTCCGCCGGGGGCTCTCTCCTACGAGCAGTACTTC. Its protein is CASSPPGALSYEQYF.

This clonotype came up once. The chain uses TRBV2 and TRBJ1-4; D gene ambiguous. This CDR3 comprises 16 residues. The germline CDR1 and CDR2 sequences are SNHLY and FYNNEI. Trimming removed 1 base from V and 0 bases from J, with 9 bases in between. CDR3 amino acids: CASSEDRLSTNEKLFF. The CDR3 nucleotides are TGTGCCAGCAGTGAAGACCGATTGTCAACTAATGAAAAACTGTTTTTT.

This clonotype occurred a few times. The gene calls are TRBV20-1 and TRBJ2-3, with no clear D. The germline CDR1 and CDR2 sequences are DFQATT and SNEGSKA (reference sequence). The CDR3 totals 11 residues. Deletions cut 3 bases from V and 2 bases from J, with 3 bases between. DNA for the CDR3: TGCAGTGCTAGGCCCACAGATACGCAGTATTTT. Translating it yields CSARPTDTQYF.

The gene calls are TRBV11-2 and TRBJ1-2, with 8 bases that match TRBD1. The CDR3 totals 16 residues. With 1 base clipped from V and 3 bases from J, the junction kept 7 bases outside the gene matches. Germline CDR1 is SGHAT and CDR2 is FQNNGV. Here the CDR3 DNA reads TGTGCCAGCAGCTTAGGGACAGGGAGGACGGACTATGGCTACACCTTC. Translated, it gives CASSLGTGRTDYGYTF.

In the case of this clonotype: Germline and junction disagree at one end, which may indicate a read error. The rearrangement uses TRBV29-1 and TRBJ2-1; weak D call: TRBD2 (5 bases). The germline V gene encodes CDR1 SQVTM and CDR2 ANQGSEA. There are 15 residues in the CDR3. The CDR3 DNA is TGCAGCGTTTTGGATCCCCAGCGGAGGAACAATGGGCAGTTCTTC. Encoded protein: CSVLDPQRRNNGQFF.